This T cell receptor (beta chain) was profiled in a study of cytomegalovirus exposure and HLA in healthy donors. Findings and caveats of the study: Cytomegalovirus-associated status was assigned to approximately 160 TCR beta chains. Cytomegalovirus status was reportedly diagnosed by the classifier with high sensitivity and specificity.

TCRdb's copy holds only in-frame clones and misses some; the assay was immunoSEQ multiplex PCR. This table holds about 120,000 clones, 85% found once. Note on this clone: Antigen specificity is unknown.

This clonotype originated in a woman aged 25 to 45 in good health and CMV-seronegative. The specimen sequenced was PBMCs.

CDR3 sequence (DNA): TGTGCCAGCAGCTTGGTGGCAGGTGCTTCACCCCTCCACTTT. Amino acids: CASSLVAGASPLHF. This chain uses TRBV5-6 with TRBJ1-6; D is unresolved. CDR1 and CDR2 from the germline V gene are SGHDT and YYEEEE. The CDR3 runs 14 residues. V was shortened by 0 bases and J by 9 bases, with 10 bases between the two germline ends.